This T cell receptor beta chain was recovered during a study of Ad26.COV2.S vaccination and SARS-CoV-2 variants. Across the study: Donor was in the COV1001 Ad26.COV2.S trial arm. Regarding the study as a whole: It was reported that spike-specific CD8+ and CD4+ T cell responses were substantially broad after vaccination.

This CDR3 is 13 amino acids long. V was trimmed by 5 bases and J by 1 base, leaving 6 bases between them. Germline values: CDR1 SSHAT, CDR2 FNYEAQ (reference sequence). Measured with immunoSEQ multiplex PCR; TCRdb has only the in-frame clones, and not every one. Among hundreds of thousands of clones listed, roughly nine tenths were seen once. Points on this clone: Antigen unknown.

Noted treatment: roughly 18 received Ad26.COV2.S at low or high dose, single or two shots; several received placebo; per-sample allocation not given. Vaccine and placebo recipients were sampled on day 63 after the first injection. An 18-55-year-old adult in Boston served as donor. The sequence came from a person between 18 and 60 years old who received the Ad26.COV2.S COVID-19 vaccine or a placebo. The input for sequencing was peripheral blood, taken in a trial of Ad26.COV2.S vaccine versus placebo. The chain carries TRBV7-7 and TRBJ1-3; no clear D gene. The CDR3 sequence is CASSPWSGNTIYF. The CDR3 DNA follows: TGTGCCAGCAGCCCCTGGTCTGGAAACACCATATATTTT.